Listed below are T cell receptor beta chains from one sample, sequenced in a study of blood T cell repertoires in COVID-19. Only in-frame clones appear in the TCRdb table, and some are missing; sequencing was by immunoSEQ multiplex PCR. This repertoire shows 200,000 to 250,000 clones, 84% found once; its top ten account for 15% to 20%. The sequenced sample was peripheral blood. Receptors were obtained from a woman of 80 years or more with active or convalescent COVID-19. The CDR3 runs from the conserved cysteine through the conserved F or W. Each record gives: V gene, D gene, J gene, clone size, CDR3 DNA, CDR3 protein. The D gene is left open where the match is weak. A row's size may be missing; if present it is once, few, many or a size class.

V: TRBV6-2/TRBV6-3
D: .
J: TRBJ1-2
size: .
DNA: TGTGCCAGCAGTACGGGACAATACTATGGCTACACCTTC
CDR3: CASSTGQYYGYTF

V: TRBV7-2
D: TRBD1
J: TRBJ2-7
size: .
DNA: TGTGCCAGCAGCCGGGACAGGGATTACGAGCAGTACTTC
CDR3: CASSRDRDYEQYF

V: TRBV19
D: .
J: TRBJ2-2
size: .
DNA: TGTGCCAGTAGTATTACAGTGAACACCGGGGAGCTGTTTTTT
CDR3: CASSITVNTGELFF

V: TRBV14
D: .
J: TRBJ1-6
size: .
DNA: TGTGCCAGCAGCCAAGATTCGGGACTAATTAATTCACCCCTCCACTTT
CDR3: CASSQDSGLINSPLHF

V: TRBV6-4
D: .
J: TRBJ1-2
size: .
DNA: TGTGCCAGCAGCCCAACAGGGAACGGAGAGTATGGCTACACCTTC
CDR3: CASSPTGNGEYGYTF

V: TRBV19
D: .
J: TRBJ1-4
size: .
DNA: TGTGCCAGTAGTATCTACTCGAATGAAAAACTGTTTTTT
CDR3: CASSIYSNEKLFF

V: TRBV9
D: .
J: TRBJ2-3
size: .
DNA: TGTGCCAGCAGCGAAACGGGGGTTTTCCGCACAGATACGCAGTATTTT
CDR3: CASSETGVFRTDTQYF

V: TRBV4-3
D: .
J: TRBJ2-1
size: .
DNA: TGCGCCAGCAGCCAAGGAGGCTACTCCTACAATGAGCAGTTCTTC
CDR3: CASSQGGYSYNEQFF

V: TRBV11-2
D: TRBD2
J: TRBJ2-5
size: .
DNA: TGTGCCAGCAGCACTGGGGCTAGCGGGGGGCAAAGCGAGACCCAGTACTTC
CDR3: CASSTGASGGQSETQYF

V: TRBV6-4
D: .
J: TRBJ2-2
size: .
DNA: TGTGCCAGCAGTAGAAAGGACACTTCGAACACCGGGGAGCTGTTTTTT
CDR3: CASSRKDTSNTGELFF

V: TRBV5-1
D: .
J: TRBJ1-5
size: .
DNA: TGCGCCAGCAGCCCAGGGACAAGCAATCAGCCCCAGCATTTT
CDR3: CASSPGTSNQPQHF

V: TRBV7-8
D: .
J: TRBJ1-6
size: .
DNA: TGTGCCAGCAGCTTAGCCCCCCAACGGGACATAGGTTCACCCCTCCACTTT
CDR3: CASSLAPQRDIGSPLHF

V: TRBV10-3
D: .
J: TRBJ2-1
size: .
DNA: TGTGCCATCAGCACAGCGGCGACCAATGAGCAGTTCTTC
CDR3: CAISTAATNEQFF

V: TRBV13
D: TRBD1
J: TRBJ2-7
size: .
DNA: TGTGCCAGCAGACGGTACAGGGGGACGGCCTACGAGCAGTACTTC
CDR3: CASRRYRGTAYEQYF

V: TRBV7-9
D: TRBD1
J: TRBJ2-1
size: .
DNA: TGTGCCAGCAGCTCCCCGGGACAGGGGAACAATGAGCAGTTCTTC
CDR3: CASSSPGQGNNEQFF

V: TRBV3-1/TRBV3-2
D: TRBD1
J: TRBJ1-5
size: .
DNA: TGTGCCAGCAGCCAGGGGCCGGGACAGGGAATAAATCAGCCCCAGCATTTT
CDR3: CASSQGPGQGINQPQHF

V: TRBV30
D: .
J: TRBJ2-3
size: .
DNA: TGTGCCTGGAGTAGGAGTCAGTTCACAGATACGCAGTATTTT
CDR3: CAWSRSQFTDTQYF

V: TRBV7-3
D: .
J: TRBJ1-1
size: .
DNA: TGTGCCAGCAGCCTATACGGGATTTCGAACACTGAAGCTTTCTTT
CDR3: CASSLYGISNTEAFF

V: TRBV7-3
D: .
J: TRBJ2-1
size: .
DNA: TGTGCCAGCAGCTTTTTTGGGAGGAGCTCCTACAATGAGCAGTTCTTC
CDR3: CASSFFGRSSYNEQFF

V: TRBV5-5
D: .
J: TRBJ1-2
size: .
DNA: TGTGCCAGCAGCTTGGTGACAGGAACATATGGCTACACCTTC
CDR3: CASSLVTGTYGYTF

V: TRBV7-3
D: .
J: TRBJ2-3
size: .
DNA: TGTGCCAGCAGCTTAGGGACTAGCACAGATACGCAGTATTTT
CDR3: CASSLGTSTDTQYF

V: TRBV6-5
D: .
J: TRBJ2-7
size: .
DNA: TGTGCCAGCACGTCTGGCCCCTACGAGCAGTACTTC
CDR3: CASTSGPYEQYF

V: TRBV28
D: TRBD1
J: TRBJ1-2
size: once
DNA: TGTGCCAGCACTTTAGAAACAGGGGGCGGCTATGGCTACACCTTC
CDR3: CASTLETGGGYGYTF

V: TRBV5-4
D: TRBD2
J: TRBJ2-2
size: .
DNA: TGTGCCAGCAGCTTGTCGTTAGCGGGGGGAGCCGGGGAGCTGTTTTTT
CDR3: CASSLSLAGGAGELFF

V: TRBV3-1/TRBV3-2
D: .
J: TRBJ2-2
size: .
DNA: TGTGCCAGCAGCCCACTAGGGAACACCGGGGAGCTGTTTTTT
CDR3: CASSPLGNTGELFF

V: TRBV7-2
D: .
J: TRBJ1-5
size: few
DNA: TGTGCCAGCAGCTTAGGGGGGACGCGGGAACAGCCCCAGCATTTT
CDR3: CASSLGGTREQPQHF

V: TRBV19
D: TRBD1
J: TRBJ2-7
size: .
DNA: TGTGCCAGTAGTATACAGGGGACAGAACCTTACGAGCAGTACTTC
CDR3: CASSIQGTEPYEQYF

V: TRBV5-1
D: TRBD2
J: TRBJ2-1
size: .
DNA: TGCGCCAGCAGCTTGGGGGGGGCCGGGACTAGCGGGCCCAGCTCCTACAATGAGCAGTTCTTC
CDR3: CASSLGGAGTSGPSSYNEQFF

V: TRBV12-3/TRBV12-4
D: .
J: TRBJ2-1
size: .
DNA: TGTGCCAGCAGTTTCTCGCAGGGCCGTGGGCAGTTCTTC
CDR3: CASSFSQGRGQFF

V: TRBV5-1
D: .
J: TRBJ2-5
size: .
DNA: TGCGCCAGCAGCCCCTTGGCCAGCGGGCAAGAGACCCAGTACTTC
CDR3: CASSPLASGQETQYF

V: TRBV7-8
D: TRBD2
J: TRBJ2-3
size: .
DNA: TGTGCCAGCAGCTTAGTCGGAACTAGCGGAGACACAGATACGCAGTATTTT
CDR3: CASSLVGTSGDTDTQYF

V: TRBV5-1
D: TRBD1
J: TRBJ2-2
size: few
DNA: TGCGCCAGCAGGGAGGGGACAGGGGGCCCGAACACCGGGGAGCTGTTTTTT
CDR3: CASREGTGGPNTGELFF

V: TRBV5-6
D: TRBD1
J: TRBJ2-5
size: .
DNA: TGTGCCAGCAGCCCACAGGACAGGGGGCTGGAGACCCAGTACTTC
CDR3: CASSPQDRGLETQYF

V: TRBV7-2
D: TRBD1
J: TRBJ1-2
size: .
DNA: TGTGCCAGCAGCCCTAGGGACAGGGGAGGCTACACCTTC
CDR3: CASSPRDRGGYTF

V: TRBV2
D: TRBD1
J: TRBJ1-4
size: .
DNA: TGTGCCAGCCAAACGGGACAGGGGAATGAAAAACTGTTTTTT
CDR3: CASQTGQGNEKLFF

V: TRBV2
D: .
J: TRBJ2-1
size: .
DNA: TGTGCCAGCACCCTCGGGTACAATGAGCAGTTCTTC
CDR3: CASTLGYNEQFF

V: TRBV18
D: TRBD1
J: TRBJ2-7
size: .
DNA: TGTGCCAGCTCACCATCGACAGGGAGTGGGTACGAGCAGTACTTC
CDR3: CASSPSTGSGYEQYF

V: TRBV2
D: TRBD1
J: TRBJ2-2
size: .
DNA: TGTGCCAGTATGGTGGACAGGTCGAACACCGGGGAGCTGTTTTTT
CDR3: CASMVDRSNTGELFF

V: TRBV11-3
D: .
J: TRBJ1-1
size: .
DNA: TGTGCCAGCAGCTTAGAATATAGGTGGGCAGGTCCTGTTGGCCCAAACACTGAAGCTTTCTTT
CDR3: CASSLEYRWAGPVGPNTEAFF

V: TRBV5-1
D: .
J: TRBJ2-1
size: .
DNA: TGCGCCAGCAGCACCAACCCGGCGGGTGCCCGAGGCGATGAGCAGTTCTTC
CDR3: CASSTNPAGARGDEQFF

V: TRBV11-2
D: .
J: TRBJ2-3
size: .
DNA: TGTGCCAGCAGCCAAAGTTTAGCAGATACGCAGTATTTT
CDR3: CASSQSLADTQYF

V: TRBV3-1/TRBV3-2
D: TRBD1
J: TRBJ1-6
size: few
DNA: TGTGCCAGCAGCCACCGGGACAGGGCCGTTTCACCCCTCCACTTT
CDR3: CASSHRDRAVSPLHF

V: TRBV28
D: .
J: TRBJ1-1
size: .
DNA: TGTGCCAGCAGCTCCGGGCAGGGAAACACTGAAGCTTTCTTT
CDR3: CASSSGQGNTEAFF

V: TRBV6-6
D: .
J: TRBJ1-5
size: few
DNA: TGTGCCAGCAGTTTACACAGCAATCAGCCCCAGCATTTT
CDR3: CASSLHSNQPQHF

V: TRBV25-1
D: .
J: TRBJ2-5
size: .
DNA: TGTGCCAGCAGTCCACTTATCGGCACCAGGGAGACCCAGTACTTC
CDR3: CASSPLIGTRETQYF

V: TRBV3-1/TRBV3-2
D: .
J: TRBJ1-1
size: .
DNA: TGTGCCAGCAGCCAAGGGTCCGGAGGGTTGAGGACTGAAGCTTTCTTT
CDR3: CASSQGSGGLRTEAFF

V: TRBV9
D: .
J: TRBJ2-1
size: .
DNA: TGTGCCAGCAGCGGCGGGAACTCCTACAATGAGCAGTTCTTC
CDR3: CASSGGNSYNEQFF

V: TRBV2
D: TRBD1
J: TRBJ1-2
size: .
DNA: TGTGCCAGCAGTGCCCTTACAGGGGGCGGCTATGGCTACACCTTC
CDR3: CASSALTGGGYGYTF

V: TRBV11-3
D: .
J: TRBJ2-6
size: .
DNA: TGTGCCAGCAGCTTAGCCGGACTTGGGGCCAACGTCCTGACTTTC
CDR3: CASSLAGLGANVLTF